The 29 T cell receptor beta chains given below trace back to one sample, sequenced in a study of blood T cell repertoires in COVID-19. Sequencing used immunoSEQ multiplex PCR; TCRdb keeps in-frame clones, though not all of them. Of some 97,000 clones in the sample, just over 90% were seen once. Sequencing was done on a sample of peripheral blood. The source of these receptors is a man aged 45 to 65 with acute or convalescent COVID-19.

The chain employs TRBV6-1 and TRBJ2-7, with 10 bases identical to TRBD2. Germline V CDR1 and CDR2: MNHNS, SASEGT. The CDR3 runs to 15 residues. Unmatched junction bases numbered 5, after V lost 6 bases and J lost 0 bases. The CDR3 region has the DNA TGTGCCAGCAGAAAACTAGCGGGGAGCTCCTACGAGCAGTACTTC. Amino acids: CASRKLAGSSYEQYF.

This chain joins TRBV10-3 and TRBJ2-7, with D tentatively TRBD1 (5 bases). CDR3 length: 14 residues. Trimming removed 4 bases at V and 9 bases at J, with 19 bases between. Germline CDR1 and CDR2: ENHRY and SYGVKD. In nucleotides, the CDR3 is TGTGCCATCAGTGTTTCTGTTAGTCTCCAGGGGCAGTACTTC. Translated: CAISVSVSLQGQYF.

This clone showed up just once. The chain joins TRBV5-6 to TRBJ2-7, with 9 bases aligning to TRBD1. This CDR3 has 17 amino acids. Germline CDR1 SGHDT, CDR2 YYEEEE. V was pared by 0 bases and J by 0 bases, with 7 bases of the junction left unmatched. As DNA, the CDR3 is TGTGCCAGCAGCTTGGAGTTTGGACAGGGGCTCTCCTACGAGCAGTACTTC. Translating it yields CASSLEFGQGLSYEQYF.

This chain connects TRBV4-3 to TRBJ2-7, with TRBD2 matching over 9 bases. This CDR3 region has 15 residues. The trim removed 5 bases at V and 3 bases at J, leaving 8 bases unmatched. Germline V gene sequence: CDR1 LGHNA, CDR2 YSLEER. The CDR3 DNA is TGCGCCAGCAGCACTCTAGCGGGGAACTTCTACGAGCAGTACTTC. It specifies CASSTLAGNFYEQYF.

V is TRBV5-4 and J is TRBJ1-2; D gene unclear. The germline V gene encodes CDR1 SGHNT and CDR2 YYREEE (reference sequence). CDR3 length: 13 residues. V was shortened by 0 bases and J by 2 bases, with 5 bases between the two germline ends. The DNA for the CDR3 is TGTGCCAGCAGCTTGGGGGAGAACTATGGCTACACCTTC. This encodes CASSLGENYGYTF.

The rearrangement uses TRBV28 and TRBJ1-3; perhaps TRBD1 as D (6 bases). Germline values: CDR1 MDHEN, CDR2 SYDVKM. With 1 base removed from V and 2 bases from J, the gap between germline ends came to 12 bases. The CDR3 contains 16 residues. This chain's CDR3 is CASSLSGYRAGNTIYF. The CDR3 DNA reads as TGTGCCAGCAGTTTATCAGGGTACAGGGCTGGAAACACCATATATTTT.

CDR3 amino acids: CASSSSISPRGTDTQYF. The CDR3 DNA follows: TGTGCCAGCAGCTCGAGCATTAGCCCGAGAGGCACAGATACGCAGTATTTT. V is TRBV7-2 and J is TRBJ2-3; no definite D call. The CDR3 runs 17 residues. The germline V and J ends were trimmed by 4 bases and 1 base, with 18 bases remaining between them. In germline, CDR1 is SGHTA, CDR2 FQGNSA.

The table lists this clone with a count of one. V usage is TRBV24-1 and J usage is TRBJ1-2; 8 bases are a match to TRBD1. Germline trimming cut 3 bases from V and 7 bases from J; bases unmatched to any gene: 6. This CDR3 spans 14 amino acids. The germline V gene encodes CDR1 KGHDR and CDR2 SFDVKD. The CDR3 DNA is TGTGCCACCAGTGATCCCGGACAGGGCAGTGGCTACACCTTC. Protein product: CATSDPGQGSGYTF.

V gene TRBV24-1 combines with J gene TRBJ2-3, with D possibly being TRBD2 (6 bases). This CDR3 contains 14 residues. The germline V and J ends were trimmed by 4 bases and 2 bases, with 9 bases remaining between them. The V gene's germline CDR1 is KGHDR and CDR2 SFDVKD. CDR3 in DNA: TGTGCCACCAGTGAGCGGGGTAACACAGATACGCAGTATTTT. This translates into CATSERGNTDTQYF.

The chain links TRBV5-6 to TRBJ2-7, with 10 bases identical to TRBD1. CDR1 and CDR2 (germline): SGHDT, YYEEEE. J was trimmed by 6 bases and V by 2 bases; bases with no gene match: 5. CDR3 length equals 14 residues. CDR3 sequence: CASSFGTGAGEQYF. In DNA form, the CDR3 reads TGTGCCAGCAGCTTCGGGACAGGGGCCGGCGAGCAGTACTTC.

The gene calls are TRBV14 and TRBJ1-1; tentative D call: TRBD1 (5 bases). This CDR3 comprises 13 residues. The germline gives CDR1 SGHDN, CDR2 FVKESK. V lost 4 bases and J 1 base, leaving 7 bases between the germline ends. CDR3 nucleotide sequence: TGTGCCAGCAGCCGACAGAGGAACACTGAAGCTTTCTTT. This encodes CASSRQRNTEAFF.

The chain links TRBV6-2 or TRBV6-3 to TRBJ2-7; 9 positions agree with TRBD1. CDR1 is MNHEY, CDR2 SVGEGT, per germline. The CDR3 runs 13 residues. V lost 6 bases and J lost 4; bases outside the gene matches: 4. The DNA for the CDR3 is TGTGCCAGCAGCTCCGGGACAGGGTACGAGCAGTACTTC. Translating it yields CASSSGTGYEQYF.

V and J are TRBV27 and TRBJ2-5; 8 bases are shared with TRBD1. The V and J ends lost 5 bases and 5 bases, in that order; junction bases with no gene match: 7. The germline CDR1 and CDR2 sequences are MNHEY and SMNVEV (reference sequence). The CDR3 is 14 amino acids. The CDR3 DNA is TGTGCCAGCAGTCGGGACAGGTGGGAGGAGACCCAGTACTTC. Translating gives CASSRDRWEETQYF.

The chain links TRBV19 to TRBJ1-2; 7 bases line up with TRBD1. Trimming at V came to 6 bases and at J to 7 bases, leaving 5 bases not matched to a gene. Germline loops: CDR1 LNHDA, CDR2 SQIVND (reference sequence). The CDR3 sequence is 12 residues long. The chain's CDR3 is CASRLEGAGYTF. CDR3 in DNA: TGTGCCAGTAGACTTGAGGGGGCTGGCTACACCTTC.

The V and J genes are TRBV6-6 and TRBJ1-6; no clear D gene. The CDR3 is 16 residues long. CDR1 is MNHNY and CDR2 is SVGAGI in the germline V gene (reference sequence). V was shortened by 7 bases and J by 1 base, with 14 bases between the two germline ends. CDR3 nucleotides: TGTGCCAGCAATCCGAGCCCCGAGTCCTATAATTCACCCCTCCACTTT. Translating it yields CASNPSPESYNSPLHF.

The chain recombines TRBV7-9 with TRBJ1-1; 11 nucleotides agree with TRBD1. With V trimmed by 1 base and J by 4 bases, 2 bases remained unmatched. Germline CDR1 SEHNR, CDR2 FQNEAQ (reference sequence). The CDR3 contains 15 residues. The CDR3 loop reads CASSLEGTGGTEAFF. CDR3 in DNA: TGTGCCAGCAGCTTAGAGGGGACAGGGGGCACTGAAGCTTTCTTT.

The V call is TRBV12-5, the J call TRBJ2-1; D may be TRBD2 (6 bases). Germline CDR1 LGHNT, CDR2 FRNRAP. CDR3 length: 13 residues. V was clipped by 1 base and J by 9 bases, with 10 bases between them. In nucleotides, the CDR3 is TGTGCTAGTGGTTTGGGCCCGGGAGTTGAGCAGTTCTTC. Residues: CASGLGPGVEQFF.

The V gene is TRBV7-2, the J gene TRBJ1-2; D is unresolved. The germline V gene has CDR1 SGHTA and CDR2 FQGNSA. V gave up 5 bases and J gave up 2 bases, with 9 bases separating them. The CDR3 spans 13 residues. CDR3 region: CASSTGENYGYTF. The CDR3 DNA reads TGTGCCAGCAGCACCGGGGAAAACTATGGCTACACCTTC.

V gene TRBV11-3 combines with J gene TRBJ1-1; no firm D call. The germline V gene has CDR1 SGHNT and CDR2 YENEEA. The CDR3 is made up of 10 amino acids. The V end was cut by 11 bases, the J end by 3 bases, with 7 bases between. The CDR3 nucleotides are TGTGCCTCTGCGGACACTGAAGCTTTCTTT. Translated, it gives CASADTEAFF.

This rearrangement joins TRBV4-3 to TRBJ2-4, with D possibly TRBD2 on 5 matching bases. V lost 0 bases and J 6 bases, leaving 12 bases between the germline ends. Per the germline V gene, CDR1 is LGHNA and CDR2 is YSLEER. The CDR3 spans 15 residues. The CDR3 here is CASSQDWTSTNIQYF. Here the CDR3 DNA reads TGCGCCAGCAGCCAAGATTGGACTTCTACAAACATTCAGTACTTC.

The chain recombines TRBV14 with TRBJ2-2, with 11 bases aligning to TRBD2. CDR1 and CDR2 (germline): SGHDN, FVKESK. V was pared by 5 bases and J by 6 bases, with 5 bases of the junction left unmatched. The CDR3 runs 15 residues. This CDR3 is CASSVLAGVAGELFF. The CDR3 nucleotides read TGTGCCAGCAGCGTACTAGCGGGAGTCGCCGGGGAGCTGTTTTTT.

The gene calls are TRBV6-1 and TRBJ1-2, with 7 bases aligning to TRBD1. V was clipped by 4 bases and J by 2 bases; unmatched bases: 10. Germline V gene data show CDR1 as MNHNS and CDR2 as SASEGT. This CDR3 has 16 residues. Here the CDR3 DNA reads TGTGCCAGCAGTGCTGACCGGGACAGATACAACTATGGCTACACCTTC. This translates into CASSADRDRYNYGYTF.

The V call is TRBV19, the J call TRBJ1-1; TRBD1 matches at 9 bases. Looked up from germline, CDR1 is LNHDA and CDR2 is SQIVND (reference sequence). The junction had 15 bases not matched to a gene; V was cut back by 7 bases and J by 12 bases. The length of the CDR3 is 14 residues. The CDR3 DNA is TGTGCCAGTACCATCCCGGGGACAGGGACGGTGACTTTCTTT. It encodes CASTIPGTGTVTFF.

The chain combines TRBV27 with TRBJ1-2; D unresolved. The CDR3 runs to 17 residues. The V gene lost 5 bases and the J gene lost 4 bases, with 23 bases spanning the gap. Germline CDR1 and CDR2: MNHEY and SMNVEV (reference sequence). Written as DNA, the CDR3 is TGTGCCAGCAGTCCCTCCCGGACTCCCCAGAACGGCTATGGCTACACCTTC. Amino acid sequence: CASSPSRTPQNGYGYTF.

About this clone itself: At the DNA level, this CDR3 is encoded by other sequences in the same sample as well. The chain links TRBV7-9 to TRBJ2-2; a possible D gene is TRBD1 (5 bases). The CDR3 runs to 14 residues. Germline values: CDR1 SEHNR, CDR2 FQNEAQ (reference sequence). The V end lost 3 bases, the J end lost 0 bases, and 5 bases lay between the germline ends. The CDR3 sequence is CASSFRANTGELFF. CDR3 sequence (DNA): TGTGCCAGCAGCTTCAGGGCGAACACCGGGGAGCTGTTTTTT. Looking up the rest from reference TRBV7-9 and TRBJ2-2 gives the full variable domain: DTGVSQNPRHKITKRGQNVTFRCDPISEHNRLYWYRQTLGQGPEFLTYFQNEAQLEKSRLLSDRFSAERPKGSFSTLEIQRTEQGDSAMYLCASSFRANTGELFFGEGSRLTVL.

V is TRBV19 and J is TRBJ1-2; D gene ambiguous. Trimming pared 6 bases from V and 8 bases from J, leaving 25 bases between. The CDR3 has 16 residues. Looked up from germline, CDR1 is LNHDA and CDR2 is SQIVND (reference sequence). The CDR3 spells CASSTSLGGPRRGYTF. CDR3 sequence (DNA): TGTGCCAGTAGCACATCATTAGGTGGGCCCCGCAGGGGCTACACCTTC.

CDR3 sequence (DNA): TGTGCCAGCAGCCTAAACTTGAACCTCCGGGATACGCAGTATTTT. Its protein product is CASSLNLNLRDTQYF. The J gene is TRBJ2-3, the V gene TRBV11-3; no definite D call. This CDR3 spans 15 amino acids. Trimming shortened V by 5 bases and J by 6 bases, and 18 bases separated the two germline ends. The germline gives CDR1 SGHNT, CDR2 YENEEA.

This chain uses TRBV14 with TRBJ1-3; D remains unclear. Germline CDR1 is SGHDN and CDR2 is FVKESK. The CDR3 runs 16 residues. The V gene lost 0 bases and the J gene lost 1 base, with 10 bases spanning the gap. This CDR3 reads CASSQDAVSSGNTIYF. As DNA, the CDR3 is TGTGCCAGCAGCCAAGACGCGGTCAGTTCTGGAAACACCATATATTTT.

The CDR3 coding sequence is TGTGCCACCAGTGATAGGCAGGGGTTTAATGAGCAGTTCTTC. Its translation: CATSDRQGFNEQFF. The genes are TRBV24-1 and TRBJ2-1; perhaps TRBD1 as D (6 bases). V was trimmed by 3 bases and J by 7 bases, leaving 12 bases between them. CDR1 KGHDR and CDR2 SFDVKD come from the germline V gene. CDR3 length: 14 amino acids.